This section outlines one T cell receptor (beta chain) sequence together with its context. Germline CDR1 is MGHRA and CDR2 is YSYEKL. The CDR3 consists of 16 residues. The ends were cut back, 0 bases at V and 5 bases at J, with 16 bases in the middle. In the authors' workflow: Reference gene primer amplification yielded estimated nucleated cell counts. Here immunoSEQ multiplex PCR was the method, and the copy in TCRdb shows in-frame clones only, minus some. That table furnishes V, J and clone size, whereas the DNA furnished D and trimming. The data show about 49,000 clones, 87% seen once. This entry belongs to a study of blood T cell repertoires in COVID-19. At the level of the study: Samples taken during acute and convalescent COVID-19 were collected in the United States, Italy and Spain.

The sequenced sample was peripheral blood. This chain connects TRBV4-1 to TRBJ1-1, with D possibly TRBD1 on 5 matching bases. This TCR was sampled from a woman older than 75 with COVID-19, enrolled during active disease. CDR3 protein: CASSQDTIGGKTEAFF. The CDR3 DNA reads TGCGCCAGCAGCCAAGATACGATCGGGGGGAAGACTGAAGCTTTCTTT.